The rows below give T cell receptor beta chains drawn from one sample of a study of metastatic and nonmetastatic thyroid tumors. TCRdb used MiXCR to call clones anew from the PCR reads. The sample consists of approximately 44,000 clones, roughly a quarter of them appearing once. Sequences were obtained from tumor tissue. The receptor source for this set is a female donor with papillary thyroid cancer or a benign thyroid nodule (not recorded which). Some clones in this sample may be carry-over from other donors' samples. Both conserved end residues are part of each CDR3. The order of the fields is J gene, D gene, V gene, clone size, CDR3 DNA, CDR3 protein. The D gene is left open where the match is weak. Only some rows state a clone size, as once, few, many or a class for expanded clones.

TRBJ2-1,.,TRBV19,many,TGTGCCAGTAGCGGGACCATAACAACCAATGAGCAGTTCTTC,CASSGTITTNEQFF
TRBJ2-5,.,TRBV19,many,TGTGCCAGCGGGCCGGGGGACAGCCACCAAGAGACCCAGTACTTC,CASGPGDSHQETQYF
TRBJ1-6,.,TRBV19,many,TGTGCCAGTAGTAAGGCCCTCGGTAATTCACCCCTCCACTTT,CASSKALGNSPLHF
TRBJ2-1,TRBD2,TRBV20-1,few,TGCAGTGCTACCGGACTAGCGGGAGGGTTTTACAATGAGCAGTTCTTC,CSATGLAGGFYNEQFF
TRBJ2-1,TRBD2,TRBV6-1,.,TGTGCCAGCAGTATTAGCGGGAGTTCCTACAATGAGCAGTTCTTC,CASSISGSSYNEQFF
TRBJ2-7,.,TRBV24-1,.,TGTGCCACCAGGACCGCACCCCTTTACGAGCAGTACTTC,CATRTAPLYEQYF
TRBJ2-3,.,TRBV10-1,many,TGCGCCAGCAGTGAAGGGGGGCTCCCAGATACGCAGTATTTT,CASSEGGLPDTQYF
TRBJ2-2,TRBD1,TRBV6-2/TRBV6-3,many,TGTGCCAGCGTTAAAATAGGGGGCAGCGGGGAGCTGTTTTTT,CASVKIGGSGELFF
TRBJ2-2,.,TRBV2,.,TGTGCAAGCTATCCAGGATCTAACACCGGGGAGCTGTTTTTT,CASYPGSNTGELFF
TRBJ2-7,.,TRBV2,few,TGTGCCAGCAGTGGCGGCGGCCTCGAGCAGTACTTC,CASSGGGLEQYF
TRBJ2-2,TRBD2,TRBV6-4,.,TGTGCCAGCAGTGAAGTAGGGCGGACTAGCGGGGACACCGGGGAGCTGTTTTTT,CASSEVGRTSGDTGELFF
TRBJ2-7,.,TRBV11-2,few,TGTGCCAGCAGATTCGGGACCAAAGGGCCCTACGAGCAGTACTTC,CASRFGTKGPYEQYF
TRBJ2-2,.,TRBV6-2/TRBV6-3,few,TGTGCCAGCAGTTACTTGAAGGGCGGAACCGGGGAGCTGTTTTTT,CASSYLKGGTGELFF
TRBJ2-5,.,TRBV4-1,many,TGCGCCAGCAGCCAACCTTTCCGGGGAAAGCAAGAGACCCAGTACTTC,CASSQPFRGKQETQYF
TRBJ2-1,.,TRBV14,many,TGTGCCAGCAGGAGGGCGGGTGAGCAGTTCTTC,CASRRAGEQFF
TRBJ1-2,.,TRBV28,few,TGTGCCAGCAGTTTTGAGCAGTCGCGGACCTTC,CASSFEQSRTF
TRBJ1-2,TRBD1,TRBV6-1,few,TGTGCCAGCCGGCAGGGACAGGGCGTTTATGGCTACACCTTC,CASRQGQGVYGYTF
TRBJ1-1,.,TRBV19,.,TGTGCCAGTAGTATGATGGGGGAAGCTTTCTTT,CASSMMGEAFF
TRBJ2-2,.,TRBV5-1,once,TGCGCCAGCAGCTTGGCTACGATTGTGGGCGGGGAGCTGTTTTTT,CASSLATIVGGELFF
TRBJ2-7,TRBD2,TRBV5-1,.,TGCGCCAGCAGCTTGGGTACTAGCGGGAGAACCTACGAGCAGTACTTC,CASSLGTSGRTYEQYF
TRBJ1-1,.,TRBV6-5,medium-sized,TGTGCCAGCAGTTACGCCCCGAACACTGAAGCTTTCTTT,CASSYAPNTEAFF
TRBJ1-1,TRBD1,TRBV6-1,many,TGTGCCAGCAGTTCACAGGGGGCAGTCACTGAAGCTTTCTTT,CASSSQGAVTEAFF
TRBJ2-7,TRBD1,TRBV20-1,.,TGCAGTGCTAGAGACCCGGGACAGGGGGTCCACGAGCAGTACTTC,CSARDPGQGVHEQYF